The rows below give T cell receptor beta chains drawn from one sample of a study of shared clonotypes between healthy human individuals. Profiled with immunoSEQ multiplex PCR; TCRdb holds only in-frame clones, not every one. The sample yields about 2,500,000 clones, just over 90% seen once. Sequencing input: naive CD4+ T cells sorted from blood. All receptors derive from a man younger than 35 in good health. The CDR3 runs from the conserved cysteine through the conserved F or W. The order of the fields is J gene, D gene, V gene, CDR3 protein, CDR3 DNA. A D gene is named only where the DNA matches it firmly.

TRBJ2-5 TRBD1 TRBV19 CASSRDRGQETQYF TGTGCCAGTAGTAGGGACAGGGGCCAAGAGACCCAGTACTTC
TRBJ2-3 TRBD1 TRBV7-2 CASSLGETGGTDTQYF TGTGCCAGCAGCTTAGGGGAGACAGGGGGCACAGATACGCAGTATTTT
TRBJ2-1 NA TRBV12-5 CASGTTTGRGEQFF TGTGCTAGTGGAACTACTACAGGGCGCGGTGAGCAGTTCTTC
TRBJ2-2 NA TRBV18 CASSPFLLGTGELFF TGTGCCAGCTCCCCATTTCTGCTCGGCACCGGGGAGCTGTTTTTT
TRBJ1-1 TRBD1 TRBV29-1 CSIHRGIMNTEAFF TGCAGCATCCACAGGGGGATAATGAACACTGAAGCTTTCTTT
TRBJ2-2 NA TRBV5-1 CASRPENTGELFF TGCGCCAGCAGACCAGAGAACACCGGGGAGCTGTTTTTT
TRBJ1-3 NA TRBV18 CASSTTSAGNTIYF TGTGCCAGCTCAACAACGTCCGCTGGGAACACCATATATTTT
TRBJ2-2 TRBD2 TRBV9 CASSVGVAGVGELFF TGTGCCAGCAGCGTAGGAGTTGCGGGAGTCGGGGAGCTGTTTTTT
TRBJ2-1 TRBD2 TRBV5-1 CASSFVSGKTYNEQFF TGCGCCAGCAGCTTCGTAAGCGGGAAAACCTACAATGAGCAGTTCTTC
TRBJ2-3 NA TRBV15 CATSSTGTGTDTQYF TGTGCCACCAGCAGTACAGGGACCGGCACAGATACGCAGTATTTT
TRBJ2-3 NA TRBV30 CAWSVQGGIDTQYF TGTGCCTGGAGTGTACAGGGAGGGATAGATACGCAGTATTTT
TRBJ2-7 NA TRBV7-9 CASSLGGLGNEQYF TGTGCCAGCAGCTTAGGAGGGTTAGGGAACGAGCAGTACTTC
TRBJ2-7 NA TRBV5-1 CASSLAGQVLEQYF TGCGCCAGCAGCTTGGCTGGGCAGGTCTTGGAGCAGTACTTC
TRBJ2-3 NA TRBV30 CAWDGGATLEQYF TGTGCCTGGGACGGGGGCGCGACACTGGAGCAGTATTTT
TRBJ2-5 NA TRBV6-5 CASSSGETQYF TGTGCCAGCAGTTCGGGGGAGACCCAGTACTTC
TRBJ2-1 NA TRBV10-2 CASAPQGFNEQFF TGCGCCAGCGCCCCACAGGGTTTCAATGAGCAGTTCTTC